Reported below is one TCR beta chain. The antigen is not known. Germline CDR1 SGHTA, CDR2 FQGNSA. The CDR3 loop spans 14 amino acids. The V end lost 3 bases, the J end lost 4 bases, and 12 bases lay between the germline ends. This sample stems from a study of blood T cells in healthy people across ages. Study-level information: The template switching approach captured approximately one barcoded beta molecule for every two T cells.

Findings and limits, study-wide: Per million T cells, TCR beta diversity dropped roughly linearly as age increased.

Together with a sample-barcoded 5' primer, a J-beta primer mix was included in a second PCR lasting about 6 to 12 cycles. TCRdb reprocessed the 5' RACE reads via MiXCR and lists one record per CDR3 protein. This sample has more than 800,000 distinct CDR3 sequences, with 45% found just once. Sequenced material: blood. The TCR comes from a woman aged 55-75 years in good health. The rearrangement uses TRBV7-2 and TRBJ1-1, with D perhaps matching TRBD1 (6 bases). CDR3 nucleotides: TGTGCCAGCAGCTTGTTCAGGGGACGCACTGAAGCTTTCTTT. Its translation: CASSLFRGRTEAFF.